The 17 T cell receptor beta chains given below trace back to one sample, sequenced in a study of OX40 agonist ivuxolimab in advanced cancers. The table came from immunoSEQ multiplex PCR; TCRdb's copy has only in-frame clones and leaves some out. The table has 50,000 to 65,000 clones, about nine tenths seen once. The sequenced sample was CD4+ or CD8+ T cells sorted from blood, obtained in a trial of the OX40 agonist ivuxolimab. These receptors originate from an adult with an advanced solid tumor such as melanoma, head and neck, liver or kidney cancer.

V and J are TRBV19 and TRBJ1-4; D perhaps matches TRBD1 (5 bases). The germline gives CDR1 LNHDA, CDR2 SQIVND (reference sequence). The CDR3 is 14 residues long. The V gene lost 7 bases and the J gene lost 10 bases, with 19 bases spanning the gap. The CDR3 coding sequence is TGTGCCAGTAACCCGGGACTGCACCAAGGAAAACTGTTTTTT. Residues: CASNPGLHQGKLFF.

This CDR3 reads CASSQTGTEQETQYF. CDR3 coding DNA: TGCGCCAGCAGCCAAACCGGGACAGAACAAGAGACCCAGTACTTC. The V call is TRBV4-3, the J call TRBJ2-5, with 7 bases matching TRBD1. Germline CDR1 reads LGHNA; CDR2 reads YSLEER. V gave up 2 bases and J gave up 2 bases; unmatched junction bases: 5. The CDR3 has 15 amino acids.

The DNA of the CDR3 is TGTGCCAGCAGCTTCTCACCTCAAGAGACCCAGTACTTC. Translation: CASSFSPQETQYF. The chain carries TRBV7-2 and TRBJ2-5; no reliable D call. This CDR3 is 13 amino acids long. Looked up from germline, CDR1 is SGHTA and CDR2 is FQGNSA. Trimming took 3 bases from V and 2 from J, leaving 7 bases between them.

This sequence joins TRBV14 and TRBJ1-3, with D perhaps TRBD1 (5 bases). V lost 4 bases, J lost 3 bases, and 13 bases lay in between. CDR1 SGHDN and CDR2 FVKESK come from the germline V gene. CDR3 length: 15 amino acids. CDR3 coding DNA: TGTGCCAGCAGCCTCATTGGGGGATTTGGAAACACCATATATTTT. Its translation is CASSLIGGFGNTIYF.

This sequence joins TRBV29-1 and TRBJ2-3; 8 bases map to TRBD1. This CDR3 spans 14 amino acids. Germline CDR1 is SQVTM and CDR2 is ANQGSEA. Trimming cost V 3 bases and J 3 bases; bases outside gene matches: 5. This CDR3 is CSVDRQGRTDTQYF. The CDR3 bases are TGCAGCGTTGACCGACAGGGGCGTACAGATACGCAGTATTTT.

This chain uses TRBV7-6 with TRBJ2-3, with 15 positions matching TRBD2. The CDR3 totals 20 residues. After removal of 4 bases from V and 4 bases from J, the junction contained 15 bases not matched to a gene. CDR1 SGHVS and CDR2 FNYEAQ come from the germline V gene. CDR3 amino acids: CASSYSDGRTSGRESDTQYF. CDR3 nucleotides: TGTGCCAGCAGCTATAGTGACGGTCGGACTAGCGGGAGGGAGTCAGATACGCAGTATTTT.

The V call is TRBV27, the J call TRBJ2-6, with no clear D. Trimming removed 3 bases from V and 2 bases from J, with 5 bases in between. The CDR3 runs 14 residues. Germline assignment: CDR1 MNHEY and CDR2 SMNVEV (reference sequence). In DNA form, the CDR3 reads TGTGCCAGCAGTTTGCTAACTGGGGCCAACGTCCTGACTTTC. Translated, it gives CASSLLTGANVLTF.

CDR3 residues: CASSLGTTSSYEQYF. The CDR3 nucleotides read TGTGCCAGCTCACTCGGGACTACTTCCTCCTACGAGCAGTACTTC. The chain joins TRBV18 to TRBJ2-7, with TRBD2 identical over 7 bases. CDR1 and CDR2 (germline): KGHSH, LQKENI. Losses at the gene ends were 4 bases for V and 0 bases for J; bases not matched to a gene: 6. CDR3 length: 15 amino acids.

The CDR3 sequence is CASSDPGLGGEQFF. CDR3 nucleotides: TGTGCCAGCAGTGATCCGGGACTAGGAGGAGAGCAGTTCTTC. The chain recombines TRBV6-5 with TRBJ2-1; 8 bases line up with TRBD2. The CDR3 sequence is 14 residues long. V shed 5 bases, J shed 10 bases, and the junction held 10 bases outside the gene matches. The germline CDR1 and CDR2 sequences are MNHEY and SVGAGI.

In nucleotides, the CDR3 is TGTGCCAGCAGTGACCCGCAGCAGTACTTC. As protein: CASSDPQQYF. The V call is TRBV6-5, the J call TRBJ2-7; unclear D gene. The CDR3 runs to 10 residues. V was cut by 5 bases and J by 8 bases, with 7 bases left in between. Germline V gene sequence: CDR1 MNHEY, CDR2 SVGAGI.

This sequence joins TRBV7-2 and TRBJ2-7; 7 nucleotides match TRBD1. Germline loops: CDR1 SGHTA, CDR2 FQGNSA. The CDR3 extends over 15 amino acids. V was clipped by 2 bases and J by 1 base; unmatched bases: 5. DNA for the CDR3: TGTGCCAGCAGCTTAACTCAGGGGGAATCCTACGAGCAGTACTTC. It encodes CASSLTQGESYEQYF.

The chain combines TRBV5-1 with TRBJ2-1; D gene ambiguous. V was clipped by 2 bases and J by 5 bases, with 8 bases between them. The CDR3 is 13 residues long. Germline values: CDR1 SGHRS, CDR2 YFSETQ. The DNA of the CDR3 is TGCGCCAGCAGCTTAGGGTGGAACAATGAGCAGTTCTTC. Protein: CASSLGWNNEQFF.

J is TRBJ2-2 and V is TRBV11-2; D gene uncertain. V gave up 5 bases and J gave up 10 bases, with 17 bases separating them. The germline V gene encodes CDR1 SGHAT and CDR2 FQNNGV. This CDR3 contains 14 residues. As DNA, the CDR3 is TGTGCCAGCAGCCGAACGCTGCCCTCGAAGGAGCTGTTTTTT. It encodes CASSRTLPSKELFF.

This chain uses TRBV19 with TRBJ2-1; 10 nucleotides agree with TRBD2. The V segment lost 5 bases and the J segment 0 bases; nucleotides outside the gene matches: 1. Germline V gene lookup returns CDR1 LNHDA and CDR2 SQIVND (reference sequence). This CDR3 contains 15 residues. This CDR3 is CASSPSGSSYNEQFF. CDR3 DNA: TGTGCCAGTAGTCCTAGCGGGAGCTCCTACAATGAGCAGTTCTTC. The full variable domain, in which reference TRBV19 and TRBJ2-1 provide the parts outside the CDR3, is DGGITQSPKYLFRKEGQNVTLSCEQNLNHDAMYWYRQDPGQGLRLIYYSQIVNDFQKGDIAEGYSVSREKKESFPLTVTSAQKNPTAFYLCASSPSGSSYNEQFFGPGTRLTVL.

The chain couples TRBV28 to TRBJ2-7, with TRBD1 identical over 7 bases. CDR3 size: 14 residues. The germline CDR1 and CDR2 sequences are MDHEN and SYDVKM. Germline trimming cut 8 bases from V and 1 base from J; bases unmatched to any gene: 8. CDR3 protein: CASDGGQASYEQYF. As DNA, the CDR3 is TGTGCCAGCGACGGCGGACAGGCTTCCTACGAGCAGTACTTC.

Only one count was recorded for this clone. The chain employs TRBV7-8 and TRBJ2-7; no clear D gene. The V gene lost 1 base and the J gene lost 1 base, with 11 bases spanning the gap. This CDR3 is built from 15 residues. Per the germline V gene, CDR1 is SGHVS and CDR2 is FQNEAQ. CDR3 in amino acids: CASSLGLFVSYEQYF. The CDR3, as DNA: TGTGCCAGCAGCTTAGGACTCTTCGTGTCCTACGAGCAGTACTTC.

This sequence joins TRBV4-1 and TRBJ2-7, with 10 bases identical to TRBD1. CDR3 size: 16 residues. The germline V gene encodes CDR1 MGHRA and CDR2 YSYEKL. V gave up 0 bases and J gave up 6 bases; unmatched junction bases: 8. In DNA, the CDR3 is TGCGCCAGCAGCCAAGACCCTGGGGACAGGGGCTTCGAGCAGTACTTC. Encoded protein: CASSQDPGDRGFEQYF.